Presented here are 26 T cell receptor beta chains from one specimen sequenced in a study of CD8+ T cells in alopecia areata. Extracted RNA was reverse transcribed into cDNA, the sequencing template. The repertoire was sequenced with immunoSEQ multiplex PCR; TCRdb's copy has only in-frame clones and lacks some. Of 160,000 or so clones in the sample, 40% to 65% were seen once. Sample: CD8+ T cells sorted from blood, taken at week 0. The receptors stem from a human donor with alopecia areata.

This rearrangement joins TRBV5-1 to TRBJ1-2; D is ambiguous. Germline CDR1 reads SGHRS; CDR2 reads YFSETQ. The CDR3 is 15 residues long. Trimming removed 0 bases from V and 2 bases from J, with 11 bases in between. Written as DNA, the CDR3 is TGCGCCAGCAGCTTGGATCTGAATTTAAACTATGGCTACACCTTC. Its protein product is CASSLDLNLNYGYTF. Using reference TRBV5-1 and TRBJ1-2 for the parts outside the CDR3, the full variable domain is KAGVTQTPRYLIKTRGQQVTLSCSPISGHRSVSWYQQTPGQGLQFLFEYFSETQRNKGNFPGRFSGRQFSNSRSEMNVSTLELGDSALYLCASSLDLNLNYGYTFGSGTRLTVV.

The chain couples TRBV11-2 to TRBJ1-2, with D possibly matching TRBD1 (6 bases). Germline lookup yields CDR1 SGHAT and CDR2 FQNNGV. Deletions cut 5 bases from V and 0 bases from J, with 13 bases between. The CDR3 has 15 residues. CDR3 residues: CASSTSGTPNYGYTF. DNA of the CDR3: TGTGCCAGCAGCACCTCCGGGACACCTAACTATGGCTACACCTTC.

This clone was counted between two and nine times. The CDR3 DNA reads TGCAGCGTTCCCAGTAGGACAGATATTAACTATGGCTACACCTTC. Its translation: CSVPSRTDINYGYTF. V is TRBV29-1 and J is TRBJ1-2; D perhaps matches TRBD1 (6 bases). The CDR3 is 15 residues long. V lost 5 bases, J lost 1 base, and 17 bases lay in between. Germline V gene lookup returns CDR1 SQVTM and CDR2 ANQGSEA.

DNA of the CDR3: TGTGCCAGCAGCTTTCAGGGGCAGGCTTTAACCTACGAGCAGTACTTC. This gives the protein CASSFQGQALTYEQYF. V gene TRBV13 combines with J gene TRBJ2-7, with D maybe TRBD1 (6 bases). The CDR3 totals 16 residues. CDR1 and CDR2 (germline): PRHDT, FYEKMQ (reference sequence). V lost 3 bases, J lost 2 bases, and 17 bases lay in between. Variable domain in full (rest from reference TRBV13 and TRBJ2-7): AAGVIQSPRHLIKEKRETATLKCYPIPRHDTVYWYQQGPGQDPQFLISFYEKMQSDKGSIPDRFSAQQFSDYHSELNMSSLELGDSALYFCASSFQGQALTYEQYFGPGTRLTVT.

V usage is TRBV4-1 and J usage is TRBJ1-4, with 8 bases identical to TRBD1. The CDR3 has 14 residues. With V trimmed by 4 bases and J by 4 bases, 2 bases remained unmatched. Germline CDR1 reads MGHRA; CDR2 reads YSYEKL. The DNA of the CDR3 is TGCGCCAGCAGCCCGGACAGGGATAATGAAAAACTGTTTTTT. Its protein product is CASSPDRDNEKLFF.

V usage is TRBV4-3 and J usage is TRBJ2-5, with no clear D. This CDR3 comprises 16 residues. V lost 1 base and J lost 0, with 12 bases in between. Germline V gene lookup returns CDR1 LGHNA and CDR2 YSLEER. The CDR3 DNA reads TGCGCCAGCAGCCAAGGAAGGGAAGGGTACCAAGAGACCCAGTACTTC. Amino acids: CASSQGREGYQETQYF.

The chain combines TRBV25-1 with TRBJ1-2; TRBD1 is a possible D gene (6 bases). The CDR3 is 15 residues long. Trimming stripped 2 bases from V and 6 bases from J, with 16 bases between. Germline V lookup: CDR1 MGHDK, CDR2 SYGVNS. The CDR3 nucleotides read TGTGCCAGCAGTGAAAGGTATACAGGGCTACATGGCTACACCTTC. It translates to CASSERYTGLHGYTF.

This clone was seen only once. The chain combines TRBV5-4 with TRBJ2-3; 8 bases are shared with TRBD2. The V gene's germline CDR1 is SGHNT and CDR2 YYREEE (reference sequence). Trimming at V came to 0 bases and at J to 0 bases, leaving 6 bases not matched to a gene. This CDR3 is 17 amino acids long. The CDR3 DNA reads TGTGCCAGCAGCTTGGGAACTAGCGGACATAGCACAGATACGCAGTATTTT. Translating it yields CASSLGTSGHSTDTQYF.

The table lists this clone with a few counts. The gene calls are TRBV13 and TRBJ2-7; the D is unclear. The V gene lost 4 bases and the J gene lost 7 bases, with 14 bases spanning the gap. CDR3 length: 13 residues. Germline V CDR1 and CDR2: PRHDT, FYEKMQ (reference sequence). DNA for the CDR3: TGTGCCAGCAGCTCTGACCTAGACCGGGAGCAGTACTTC. Translated, it gives CASSSDLDREQYF. The whole variable domain, remainder taken from reference TRBV13 and TRBJ2-7, is AAGVIQSPRHLIKEKRETATLKCYPIPRHDTVYWYQQGPGQDPQFLISFYEKMQSDKGSIPDRFSAQQFSDYHSELNMSSLELGDSALYFCASSSDLDREQYFGPGTRLTVT.

The rearrangement links TRBV5-6 to TRBJ2-3; the match to TRBD2 covers 12 bases. The J segment lost 4 bases and the V segment lost 4 bases, leaving 7 bases of the junction unmatched. The germline CDR1 and CDR2 sequences are SGHDT and YYEEEE. CDR3 size: 16 residues. CDR3: CASSTSTSGGADTQYF. The CDR3 DNA sequence: TGTGCCAGCAGCACCTCGACTAGCGGGGGTGCAGATACGCAGTATTTT.

The chain has TRBV9 and TRBJ2-3; tentatively, D is TRBD1 or TRBD2 (6 bases each). The CDR3 consists of 16 residues. Germline CDR1 reads SGDLS; CDR2 reads YYNGEE. V shed 0 bases and J shed 4 bases, with 15 bases lying between them. The CDR3 region is CASSVVPGADPDTQYF. The CDR3 DNA sequence: TGTGCCAGCAGCGTAGTACCGGGGGCCGACCCAGATACGCAGTATTTT. Drawing the rest from reference TRBV9 and TRBJ2-3, the complete variable domain is DSGVTQTPKHLITATGQRVTLRCSPRSGDLSVYWYQQSLDQGLQFLIQYYNGEERAKGNILERFSAQQFPDLHSELNLSSLELGDSALYFCASSVVPGADPDTQYFGPGTRLTVL.

This clone was counted only a few times. The chain has TRBV4-3 and TRBJ2-1, with 10 bases matching TRBD2. Germline-derived CDR1 and CDR2 are LGHNA and YSLEER. V shed 0 bases and J 4 bases; nucleotides not matched to a gene: 6. The CDR3 totals 17 residues. In DNA, the CDR3 is TGCGCCAGCAGCCAAGATCCACCGACTAGCGGGTACAATGAGCAGTTCTTC. It yields the protein CASSQDPPTSGYNEQFF.

J is TRBJ1-1 and V is TRBV5-1, with a possible D match to TRBD1 (5 bases). This CDR3 is built from 13 residues. The V gene lost 0 bases and the J gene lost 7 bases, with 10 bases spanning the gap. Looked up from germline, CDR1 is SGHRS and CDR2 is YFSETQ. The CDR3 is CASSLDPRDEAFF. For the CDR3, the DNA is TGCGCCAGCAGCTTGGATCCCAGGGATGAAGCTTTCTTT. Drawing the rest from reference TRBV5-1 and TRBJ1-1, the complete variable domain is KAGVTQTPRYLIKTRGQQVTLSCSPISGHRSVSWYQQTPGQGLQFLFEYFSETQRNKGNFPGRFSGRQFSNSRSEMNVSTLELGDSALYLCASSLDPRDEAFFGQGTRLTVV.

V gene TRBV6-5 combines with J gene TRBJ2-1; no firm D call. V was pared by 5 bases and J by 8 bases, with 10 bases between. Per germline, CDR1 MNHEY and CDR2 SVGAGI. The CDR3 is 12 residues long. The CDR3 DNA reads as TGTGCCAGCAGTCACTTATCGGATGAGCAGTTCTTC. Residues: CASSHLSDEQFF.

V and J are TRBV29-1 and TRBJ1-1; a possible D gene is TRBD1 (5 bases). The CDR3 contains 12 residues. CDR1 and CDR2 (germline): SQVTM, ANQGSEA. V gave up 5 bases and J gave up 7 bases, with 14 bases separating them. The CDR3 spells CSVSEGTGEAFF. The DNA for the CDR3 is TGCAGCGTTTCAGAAGGGACGGGTGAAGCTTTCTTT.

A few counts support this clone. This CDR3 is CASSQAEGPNEKLFF. The CDR3 nucleotides read TGCGCCAGCAGCCAAGCTGAAGGGCCGAATGAAAAACTGTTTTTT. The chain carries TRBV4-1 and TRBJ1-4, with D uncertain. The CDR3 contains 15 residues. The V end lost 1 base, the J end lost 5 bases, and 11 bases lay between the germline ends. Germline CDR1 MGHRA, CDR2 YSYEKL.

V gene TRBV29-1 combines with J gene TRBJ2-1, with 8 bases that match TRBD1. The V segment lost 5 bases and the J segment 5 bases; nucleotides outside the gene matches: 11. The CDR3 contains 15 residues. Germline-derived CDR1 and CDR2 are SQVTM and ANQGSEA. The DNA of the CDR3 is TGCAGCGTTATCTTTTCTGGACAGGGAGACAATGAGCAGTTCTTC. It yields the protein CSVIFSGQGDNEQFF.

This clone showed up just a few times. The CDR3 DNA reads as TGTGCCAGCAGCCAAGTTGACCCCCCTCGGGACAATGAGCAGTTCTTC. It encodes CASSQVDPPRDNEQFF. The V and J genes are TRBV14 and TRBJ2-1, with D unclear. Germline V gene sequence: CDR1 SGHDN, CDR2 FVKESK. This CDR3 is 16 amino acids long. V lost 1 base to trimming and J lost 5 bases, with 15 bases between them.

The gene calls are TRBV2 and TRBJ1-2, with unresolved D. Germline loops: CDR1 SNHLY, CDR2 FYNNEI. The CDR3 runs to 11 residues. V lost 3 bases and J lost 5, with 4 bases in between. The CDR3 nucleotides read TGTGCCAGCAGTGATACTTATGGCTACACCTTC. Translated: CASSDTYGYTF.

This clone has only a few counts. This chain links TRBV9 with TRBJ2-1; D gene uncertain. Germline V lookup: CDR1 SGDLS, CDR2 YYNGEE. Between the trimmed V and J ends, which lost 3 bases and 5 bases, there was a span of 6 bases. The CDR3 is 12 amino acids. CDR3 DNA sequence: TGTGCCAGCAGCGCGCCAGACAATGAGCAGTTCTTC. Translated: CASSAPDNEQFF. The full variable domain, rest sourced from reference TRBV9 and TRBJ2-1, is DSGVTQTPKHLITATGQRVTLRCSPRSGDLSVYWYQQSLDQGLQFLIQYYNGEERAKGNILERFSAQQFPDLHSELNLSSLELGDSALYFCASSAPDNEQFFGPGTRLTVL.

This clone was seen a few times. Other nucleotide sequences from this sample produce the same CDR3. The V call is TRBV25-1, the J call TRBJ2-7, with D unresolved. The CDR3 spans 14 residues. Germline CDR1 is MGHDK and CDR2 is SYGVNS. The V end was cut by 2 bases, the J end by 3 bases, with 11 bases between. Here the CDR3 reads CASSEPGGSYEQYF. DNA of the CDR3: TGTGCCAGCAGTGAACCGGGCGGCAGCTACGAGCAGTACTTC.

This clone was observed a few times. Other DNA sequences in this sample translate to the same CDR3. The rearrangement uses TRBV27 and TRBJ1-2; no definite D call. This CDR3 comprises 12 residues. CDR1 and CDR2 (germline): MNHEY, SMNVEV (reference sequence). V was cut by 6 bases and J by 4 bases, with 9 bases left in between. CDR3 sequence reads: CASREGSYGYTF. CDR3 DNA sequence: TGTGCCAGCAGGGAAGGGAGCTATGGCTACACCTTC.

The rearrangement uses TRBV4-1 and TRBJ1-6; no definite D call. The CDR3 has 12 residues. Trimming took off 3 bases at V and 12 bases at J, with 9 bases between the two ends. Germline loops: CDR1 MGHRA, CDR2 YSYEKL. CDR3 bases: TGCGCCAGCAGCCAGGATTGGGAACCCCTCCACTTT. This codes for CASSQDWEPLHF.

This sequence joins TRBV29-1 and TRBJ1-2; weak D call: TRBD1 (6 bases). Trimming shortened V by 3 bases and J by 0 bases, and 20 bases separated the two germline ends. Germline CDR1 reads SQVTM; CDR2 reads ANQGSEA. This CDR3 has 17 amino acids. CDR3 coding DNA: TGCAGCGTTGATGCGATGGGGCAGGGGAACCCTAACTATGGCTACACCTTC. This translates into CSVDAMGQGNPNYGYTF.

The chain couples TRBV5-1 to TRBJ1-1, with D possibly TRBD1 on 6 matching bases. This CDR3 has 12 residues. Trimming left V 3 bases short and J 7 bases short, with 10 bases between. In germline, CDR1 is SGHRS, CDR2 YFSETQ. Written as DNA, the CDR3 is TGCGCCAGCAGCTCACAACAGGGTGAAGCTTTCTTT. It codes for CASSSQQGEAFF.

The chain uses TRBV5-1 and TRBJ1-1; D remains unclear. This CDR3 contains 13 residues. Germline CDR1 and CDR2: SGHRS and YFSETQ. The ends were cut back, 0 bases at V and 4 bases at J, with 7 bases in the middle. The CDR3 loop is CASSLGTSTEAFF. In DNA, the CDR3 is TGCGCCAGCAGCTTGGGAACGTCCACTGAAGCTTTCTTT.